This entry lists 15 T cell receptor beta chains sequenced from one sample in a study of blood T cell repertoires in COVID-19 (dated by TCRdb to 2019 to 2021). Library prep was done by the immunoSEQ multiplex PCR assay. TCRdb limited this immuneACCESS table to in-frame rearrangements with V and J called. A share of clones is missing; checked studies link under half to unresolved V genes, and the rest is unexplained. Present in this sample are just over 300,000 clones, 75% to 90% of which were seen just once. The ten top clones hold more than 2% of the sample. What was sequenced was peripheral blood. These receptor sequences come from a man between 18 and 35 years old with active or convalescent COVID-19.

This clone came up once. This chain joins TRBV19 and TRBJ1-1; D unresolved. V dropped 5 bases and J dropped 6 bases, with 19 bases sitting between them. The CDR3 totals 15 residues. Germline V gives CDR1 LNHDA, CDR2 SQIVND (reference sequence). The CDR3 sequence is CASSLRRPRQPEAFF. CDR3 nucleotide sequence: TGTGCCAGTAGTCTCCGAAGGCCCCGACAACCTGAAGCTTTCTTT.

This chain links TRBV10-1 with TRBJ2-1; maybe TRBD2 (6 bases). In germline, CDR1 is WNHNN, CDR2 SYGVQD (reference sequence). V gave up 0 bases and J gave up 4 bases, with 16 bases separating them. There are 17 residues in the CDR3. The CDR3 protein is CASSESRGTDGYNEQFF. The DNA of the CDR3 is TGCGCCAGCAGTGAGTCACGCGGGACTGACGGATACAATGAGCAGTTCTTC.

This chain joins TRBV9 and TRBJ2-7; possible D gene TRBD2, 7 bases. Per the germline V gene, CDR1 is SGDLS and CDR2 is YYNGEE. V lost 3 bases to trimming and J lost 2 bases, with 30 bases between them. The CDR3 is made up of 20 amino acids. The CDR3 spells CASSAQGLNILADNTYEQYF. CDR3 coding DNA: TGTGCCAGCAGCGCACAGGGTCTCAATATTCTAGCGGACAACACCTACGAGCAGTACTTC. Based on the CDR3 plus reference TRBV9 and TRBJ2-7, the full variable domain is DSGVTQTPKHLITATGQRVTLRCSPRSGDLSVYWYQQSLDQGLQFLIQYYNGEERAKGNILERFSAQQFPDLHSELNLSSLELGDSALYFCASSAQGLNILADNTYEQYFGPGTRLTVT.

This clone was seen once. The rearrangement uses TRBV7-2 and TRBJ1-3; possibly TRBD1 for D (5 bases). Deletions cut 3 bases from V and 8 bases from J, with 14 bases between. Germline CDR1 is SGHTA and CDR2 is FQGNSA. The CDR3 runs 14 residues. CDR3 loop: CASSLAGRPDTIYF. CDR3 DNA: TGTGCCAGCAGCTTGGCGGGACGGCCAGACACCATATATTTT.

Comment on this clone: Different DNA sequences within this sample yield the same CDR3. This chain uses TRBV28 with TRBJ2-7, with no clear D. The germline V gene has CDR1 MDHEN and CDR2 SYDVKM. The CDR3 consists of 12 residues. Trimming stripped 5 bases from V and 6 bases from J, with 11 bases between. Written as DNA, the CDR3 is TGTGCCAGCAGTCTATCAGGTTTCGAGCAGTACTTC. Translating gives CASSLSGFEQYF.

J is TRBJ1-5 and V is TRBV28; D may be TRBD1 (5 bases). V lost 8 bases and J lost 1, with 15 bases in between. CDR3 length: 15 residues. Looked up from germline, CDR1 is MDHEN and CDR2 is SYDVKM. The CDR3 reads CASHTQTESNQPQHF. In DNA, the CDR3 is TGTGCCAGCCACACTCAGACAGAAAGCAATCAGCCCCAGCATTTT.

This clone showed up just a few times. The chain combines TRBV7-3 with TRBJ2-7; 8 bases agree with TRBD2. J lost 6 bases, V lost 5 bases, and 15 bases had no gene match. The CDR3 spans 16 residues. Germline V gene data show CDR1 as SGHTA and CDR2 as FQGTGA. CDR3 sequence reads: CASSPSSAGGGGEQYF. CDR3 bases: TGTGCCAGCAGCCCTAGCTCGGCGGGAGGAGGGGGCGAGCAGTACTTC.

This clone is a singleton in its sample. The chain employs TRBV5-1 and TRBJ2-7; 8 bases map to TRBD1. V shed 2 bases, J shed 2 bases, and the junction held 3 bases outside the gene matches. CDR3 length equals 14 residues. Per the germline V gene, CDR1 is SGHRS and CDR2 is YFSETQ. CDR3 DNA: TGCGCCAGCAGCTTCGGACAGGGCCCCTACGAGCAGTACTTC. Amino acid sequence: CASSFGQGPYEQYF.

This chain connects TRBV5-4 to TRBJ2-1; D is uncertain. Trimming removed 2 bases from V and 9 bases from J, with 6 bases in between. The germline CDR1 and CDR2 sequences are SGHNT and YYREEE (reference sequence). The CDR3 is made up of 11 amino acids. CDR3 DNA: TGTGCCAGCAGCTTACAACGTGAGCAGTTCTTC. Protein: CASSLQREQFF.

This chain connects TRBV2 to TRBJ1-1; 7 bases are a match to TRBD1. Unmatched junction bases numbered 5, after V lost 8 bases and J lost 5 bases. Germline V gene lookup returns CDR1 SNHLY and CDR2 FYNNEI. CDR3 size: 12 residues. As DNA, the CDR3 is TGTGCCAGCGCCGGGACAGCGACTGAAGCTTTCTTT. It encodes CASAGTATEAFF.

The rearrangement uses TRBV27 and TRBJ2-3; no reliable D call. Per the germline V gene, CDR1 is MNHEY and CDR2 is SMNVEV (reference sequence). Trimming removed 3 bases from V and 2 bases from J, with 9 bases in between. The CDR3 runs to 14 residues. The CDR3 sequence: CASSFSRSTDTQYF. Here the CDR3 DNA reads TGTGCCAGCAGTTTTTCCAGGTCCACAGATACGCAGTATTTT.

This sequence joins TRBV2 and TRBJ2-2, with a possible D match to TRBD1 (6 bases). The CDR3 consists of 16 residues. Looked up from germline, CDR1 is SNHLY and CDR2 is FYNNEI. Trimming took 4 bases from V and 1 from J, leaving 13 bases between them. The CDR3 loop reads CASSVPGQVNTGELFF. In DNA, the CDR3 is TGTGCCAGCAGTGTGCCGGGACAAGTGAACACCGGGGAGCTGTTTTTT.

This clone has just a few counts. The rearrangement joins TRBV3-1 (or the pseudogene TRBV3-2) to TRBJ2-7; 8 bases map to TRBD2. The CDR3 length is 16 residues. Trimming at V came to 8 bases and at J to 3 bases, leaving 15 bases not matched to a gene. CDR1 is LGHDT, CDR2 YNNKEL, per germline (reference sequence). The CDR3 region has the DNA TGTGCCAGCGGGGAGGCAGAACGGGAGGGCCTCTACGAGCAGTACTTC. Translated: CASGEAEREGLYEQYF.

This clone was seen a handful of times. This sample includes further DNA sequences coding for the same CDR3. The rearrangement uses TRBV27 and TRBJ1-5; no reliable D call. The CDR3 runs 14 residues. Germline lookup yields CDR1 MNHEY and CDR2 SMNVEV (reference sequence). V lost 3 bases and J lost 6, with 12 bases in between. CDR3 protein: CASSFRGSGQPQHF. The CDR3 DNA reads TGTGCCAGCAGTTTTCGGGGTAGTGGTCAGCCCCAGCATTTT.

The genes are TRBV7-9 and TRBJ2-5; D is unclear. This CDR3 contains 13 residues. Germline loops: CDR1 SEHNR, CDR2 FQNEAQ (reference sequence). Trimming removed 8 bases from V and 4 bases from J, with 14 bases in between. Here the CDR3 reads CASLSGAAETQYF. CDR3 sequence (DNA): TGTGCCAGCCTTTCGGGTGCGGCAGAGACCCAGTACTTC.